Described below is a single T cell receptor beta chain sequence and its context. Its cognate antigen is unknown. This sample was included in a study of T cell responses to AZD1222 COVID-19 vaccine. Study conclusions and caveats: Females made up more of the donors, who were largely white British, and clonal diversity may have come out too low. Samples come after the peak T cell response, not at day 14. Rises in breadth and depth of Spike-specific TCRs came after two AZD1222 doses.

The assay was immunoSEQ multiplex PCR, and TCRdb's table has in-frame clones only and misses some. In the table there are about 150,000 clones, 90% to 95% of which are singletons. The TCR originated in an adult who received the AZD1222 COVID-19 vaccine. The sequencing used peripheral blood, collected 28 days after the second AZD1222 dose.

The CDR3 DNA reads TGTGCCGAAAATGGACGACTACAAAACACCGGGGAGCTGTTTTTT. As protein: CAENGRLQNTGELFF. This sequence joins TRBV6-4 and TRBJ2-2; possibly TRBD2 for D (5 bases). The CDR3 spans 15 residues. Germline lookup yields CDR1 MRHNA and CDR2 SNTAGT. Between the trimmed V and J ends, which lost 11 bases and 2 bases, there was a span of 18 bases.